This TCR beta chain originates from a study of blood T cell repertoires in COVID-19. Study-level background: Italy, Spain and the United States were the sources of the convalescent and acute COVID-19 samples. Nucleic acid was either cDNA or gDNA, and it came from T cells, B-cell-depleted T cells, or PBMCs.

This CDR3 has 14 residues. Trimming cost V 0 bases and J 4 bases, with 9 bases left between them. Germline V gene sequence: CDR1 LNHDA, CDR2 SQIVND (reference sequence). Participant-reported clinical history was the basis for cohort assignment. Original analysis: From reference gene primer amplification, estimates of nucleated cell counts were derived. Repertoires were generated with immunoSEQ multiplex PCR, while TCRdb's copy carries only in-frame clones and drops some. V, J and clone size were drawn from that table, and D and trimming were deduced from the DNA. Counted here are some 530,000 clones, around nine tenths occurring once; the ten biggest clones make up around 7.9%.

The sequenced sample was PBMCs or T cells enriched from blood (not recorded which). The rearrangement uses TRBV19 and TRBJ1-2, with D tentatively TRBD1 (5 bases). This receptor was obtained from a woman aged 55-75 years who had recovered from COVID-19. The DNA for the CDR3 is TGTGCCAGTAGTATAGAGGTGACAGTCTATGGCTACACCTTC. It codes for CASSIEVTVYGYTF.